This TCR beta chain was identified during a study of blood T cell repertoires in COVID-19. Turning to the study itself: Researchers got acute and convalescent COVID-19 samples from the United States, Italy and Spain. Sources were T cells, B-cell-depleted T cells, or PBMCs; the material itself was cDNA or gDNA.

Original methodology: Using reference gene primer amplification, nucleated cell counts were estimated. Generated by immunoSEQ multiplex PCR, the TCRdb table keeps only in-frame clones and is missing some. V and J calls plus clone size are reproduced from that table; the DNA served to infer D and trimming. The data hold about 41,000 clones, with about 86% observed a single time. Germline-derived CDR1 and CDR2 are SGHNT and YYREEE (reference sequence). V lost 1 base, J lost 2 bases, and 6 bases lay in between. This CDR3 is 14 amino acids long. V gene TRBV5-4 combines with J gene TRBJ1-4, with D perhaps matching TRBD1 (6 bases). The sample taken for sequencing was peripheral blood. This sequence originates from a woman aged 55-75 years with acute or convalescent COVID-19. The CDR3 region has the DNA TGTGCCAGCAGCTTGAGGGGGACTAATGAAAAACTGTTTTTT. This encodes CASSLRGTNEKLFF.